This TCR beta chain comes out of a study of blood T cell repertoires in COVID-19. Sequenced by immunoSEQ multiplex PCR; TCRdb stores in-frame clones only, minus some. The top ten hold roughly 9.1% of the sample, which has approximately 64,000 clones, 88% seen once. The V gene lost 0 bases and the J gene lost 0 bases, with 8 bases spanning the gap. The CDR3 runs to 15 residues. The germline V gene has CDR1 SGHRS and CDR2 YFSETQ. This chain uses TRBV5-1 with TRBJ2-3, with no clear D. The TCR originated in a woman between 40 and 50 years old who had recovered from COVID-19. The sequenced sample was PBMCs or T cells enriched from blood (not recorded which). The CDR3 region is CASSLALASTDTQYF. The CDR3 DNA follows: TGCGCCAGCAGCTTGGCCTTAGCAAGCACAGATACGCAGTATTTT.